This T cell receptor beta chain originates from a study of CD4 and CD8 cells across lung adenocarcinoma regions (dated by TCRdb to between 2018 and 2020). The study in broad terms: The study examined intratumor heterogeneity of the T cell receptor repertoire by comparing tumor centers with tumor margins.

The CDR3 sequence holds 13 residues, the cysteine and phenylalanine included. Here the CDR3 DNA is all that survives: 39 bases in frame from base 1. CDR1 SGHTA and CDR2 FQGNSA are derived from the germline V gene. V and J are truncated by 5 bases and 8 bases respectively, leaving an intervening sequence of 10 bases. This clonotype was observed many times. The antigen it binds to is not known. No quality values exist for individual bases; no much larger clone is one base distant. The library was obtained by PCR. The data were produced on a HiSeq X Ten. Starting from the raw public reads, TCRdb applied fastp trimming at Q25, assembled clones with MiXCR and retained in-frame beta chains. Here each entry gathers all rows of one CDR3 protein and keeps the most common genes and DNA. The sample table shows 9,000 to 15,000 distinct CDR3 sequences, and about 50% are seen once. Of the sample, less than 40% is held by the ten largest clones.

Donors were patients with localized lung adenocarcinoma, a subtype of non-small cell lung cancer. The samples were taken from the centers of localized lung adenocarcinomas. For TCR repertoire analysis, CD8+ T cells from tumor tissue were profiled apart from CD4+ T cells. The sequence came from a female donor with lung adenocarcinoma. The CD4 and CD8 labels of this study may be unreliable. The chain is encoded by TRBV7-2 joined to TRBJ1-6; the D gene cannot be resolved reliably. The sample was CD8+ T cells from the center of a lung tumor. The sample's cell subset or site label, decoded: tumor center region. The sequence in DNA is TGTGCCAGCAGCCCGTCTGGGGATTCACCCCTCCACTTT. This is translated as CASSPSGDSPLHF. With all but the CDR3 taken from the reference TRBV7-2 and TRBJ1-6 genes, the full variable domain is: GAGVSQSPSNKVTEKGKDVELRCDPISGHTALYWYRQSLGQGLEFLIYFQGNSAPDKSGLPSDRFSAERTGGSVSTLTIQRTQQEDSAVYLCASSPSGDSPLHFGNGTRLTVT.